The 27 T cell receptor beta chains presented below share a single source sample, sequenced in a study of shared clonotypes between healthy human individuals. As defined, naive CD8 cells were CD45RO-negative and positively selected for CCR7, with terminally differentiated effector memory CD45RA+ cells excluded. Some clones are missing from TCRdb's copy, which holds only in-frame ones; the method was immunoSEQ multiplex PCR. The top ten clones hold around 1.7% of a sample with a few million clones, just over 90% of them seen once. Sequenced sample: naive CD8+ T cells from PBMCs. These receptors all come from a young man in good health. Some clones in this sample may be carry-over from other donors' samples.

Comments on this clone: Different DNA sequences within this sample yield the same CDR3. CDR3 sequence reads: CASSQPGLAGEQYF. DNA of the CDR3: TGCGCCAGCAGCCAACCAGGACTAGCGGGTGAGCAGTACTTC. This chain uses TRBV4-1 with TRBJ2-7; TRBD2 matches 11 bases. CDR3 size: 14 residues. Germline values: CDR1 MGHRA, CDR2 YSYEKL. The ends lost 2 bases at V and 7 bases at J; junction bases unmatched: 4.

In regard to this clone: The identical CDR3 is also encoded by other nucleotide sequences in the sample. The rearrangement links TRBV11-2 to TRBJ1-3; D gene ambiguous. The CDR3 contains 15 residues. V shed 0 bases and J shed 2 bases, with 8 bases lying between them. Germline CDR1 is SGHAT and CDR2 is FQNNGV. CDR3 DNA sequence: TGTGCCAGCAGCTTAGACTTAGGGACTGGAAACACCATATATTTT. Translation: CASSLDLGTGNTIYF.

The chain combines TRBV27 with TRBJ2-1, with 8 bases that match TRBD2. The germline gives CDR1 MNHEY, CDR2 SMNVEV (reference sequence). This CDR3 has 17 amino acids. Trimming at V came to 0 bases and at J to 3 bases, leaving 7 bases not matched to a gene. CDR3 coding DNA: TGTGCCAGCAGTTTATCGCGGGGGGCAGGGAACTACAATGAGCAGTTCTTC. It specifies CASSLSRGAGNYNEQFF.

The V gene is TRBV18, the J gene TRBJ2-3; 10 nucleotides agree with TRBD2. The germline gives CDR1 KGHSH, CDR2 LQKENI. There are 18 residues in the CDR3. Trimming cost V 0 bases and J 0 bases; bases outside gene matches: 6. CDR3 sequence (DNA): TGTGCCAGCTCACCACCTAAACTAGCGGGGTTAAGCACAGATACGCAGTATTTT. Translation: CASSPPKLAGLSTDTQYF. The variable domain in full, with the rest retrieved from reference TRBV18 and TRBJ2-3, is NAGVMQNPRHLVRRRGQEARLRCSPMKGHSHVYWYRQLPEEGLKFMVYLQKENIIDESGMPKERFSAEFPKEGPSILRIQQVVRGDSAAYFCASSPPKLAGLSTDTQYFGPGTRLTVL.

V usage is TRBV7-9 and J usage is TRBJ1-1; D perhaps matches TRBD1 (6 bases). V shed 4 bases and J shed 3 bases, with 15 bases lying between them. The CDR3 extends over 15 amino acids. Germline V CDR1 and CDR2: SEHNR, FQNEAQ (reference sequence). This CDR3 reads CASSSRTVGDTEAFF. The CDR3 bases are TGTGCCAGCAGCTCCCGGACAGTGGGTGACACTGAAGCTTTCTTT.

The V and J genes are TRBV28 and TRBJ2-5; D not resolved. This CDR3 contains 13 residues. Trimming took 5 bases from V and 0 from J, leaving 7 bases between them. CDR1 is MDHEN and CDR2 is SYDVKM in the germline V gene. The CDR3 DNA sequence: TGTGCCAGCAGTCGGGCGTACCAAGAGACCCAGTACTTC. This encodes CASSRAYQETQYF.

The rearrangement uses TRBV5-1 and TRBJ2-1; weak D call: TRBD1 (6 bases). Deletions cut 4 bases from V and 7 bases from J, with 21 bases between. CDR3 length equals 16 residues. The V gene's germline CDR1 is SGHRS and CDR2 YFSETQ. The CDR3 spells CASSPGKAQGHNEQFF. The CDR3 coding sequence is TGCGCCAGCAGCCCGGGAAAGGCCCAGGGGCATAATGAGCAGTTCTTC.

This chain links TRBV7-9 with TRBJ2-1; unclear D gene. Between the trimmed V and J ends, which lost 4 bases and 7 bases, there was a span of 14 bases. Germline values: CDR1 SEHNR, CDR2 FQNEAQ (reference sequence). CDR3 length equals 14 residues. The CDR3 bases are TGTGCCAGCAGCTCAGTCCCTATCGATAATGAGCAGTTCTTC. This codes for CASSSVPIDNEQFF.

This sequence joins TRBV19 and TRBJ2-1; D remains ambiguous. CDR1 is LNHDA and CDR2 is SQIVND in the germline V gene (reference sequence). The CDR3 is made up of 14 amino acids. Trimming left V 5 bases short and J 9 bases short, with 17 bases between. Here the CDR3 DNA reads TGTGCCAGTAGTTGGCTCACTGGGCGTACTGAGCAGTTCTTC. Translated, it gives CASSWLTGRTEQFF.

J is TRBJ1-5 and V is TRBV6-5; D remains unclear. The germline CDR1 and CDR2 sequences are MNHEY and SVGAGI. V was trimmed by 0 bases and J by 6 bases, leaving 6 bases between them. The CDR3 has 13 amino acids. The CDR3 loop is CASSYSGSQPQHF. As DNA, the CDR3 is TGTGCCAGCAGTTACTCGGGGAGTCAGCCCCAGCATTTT.

This chain joins TRBV29-1 and TRBJ1-2; no clear D gene. This CDR3 has 11 amino acids. With 6 bases removed from V and 2 bases from J, the gap between germline ends came to 7 bases. Germline V CDR1 and CDR2: SQVTM, ANQGSEA. The CDR3: CSVPVNYGYTF. The CDR3 DNA follows: TGCAGCGTGCCCGTGAACTATGGCTACACCTTC.

This chain uses TRBV6-1 with TRBJ1-3; no firm D call. Germline CDR1 reads MNHNS; CDR2 reads SASEGT. Trimming left V 2 bases short and J 0 bases short, with 8 bases between. The CDR3 consists of 15 residues. CDR3 in DNA: TGTGCCAGCAGTGAAACCCGGCACTCTGGAAACACCATATATTTT. As protein: CASSETRHSGNTIYF.

About this clone itself: This sample includes further DNA sequences coding for the same CDR3. The chain carries TRBV7-8 and TRBJ1-1; D may be TRBD1 (5 bases). The CDR3 contains 14 residues. Trimming stripped 5 bases from V and 0 bases from J, with 10 bases between. Per germline, CDR1 SGHVS and CDR2 FQNEAQ. The CDR3 loop reads CASSAGQMNTEAFF. The CDR3 DNA follows: TGTGCCAGCAGCGCAGGGCAAATGAACACTGAAGCTTTCTTT.

The J gene is TRBJ2-7, the V gene TRBV28, with 9 bases that match TRBD1. Looked up from germline, CDR1 is MDHEN and CDR2 is SYDVKM. Unmatched junction bases numbered 9, after V lost 5 bases and J lost 1 base. The CDR3 sequence is 16 residues long. This CDR3 reads CASSLPGTGPSYEQYF. CDR3 coding DNA: TGTGCCAGCAGTCTACCCGGGACAGGGCCTTCCTACGAGCAGTACTTC. Based on the CDR3 plus reference TRBV28 and TRBJ2-7, the full variable domain is DVKVTQSSRYLVKRTGEKVFLECVQDMDHENMFWYRQDPGLGLRLIYFSYDVKMKEKGDIPEGYSVSREKKERFSLILESASTNQTSMYLCASSLPGTGPSYEQYFGPGTRLTVT.

The chain links TRBV4-1 to TRBJ2-3, with 8 bases that match TRBD1. Germline V gene sequence: CDR1 MGHRA, CDR2 YSYEKL. The CDR3 spans 15 residues. With 2 bases clipped from V and 5 bases from J, the junction kept 6 bases outside the gene matches. The CDR3 nucleotides are TGCGCCAGCAGCCAAACGGGACAGGTCTTAGATACGCAGTATTTT. Protein: CASSQTGQVLDTQYF.

J is TRBJ2-3 and V is TRBV19; 10 nucleotides match TRBD2. Losses at the gene ends were 5 bases for V and 2 bases for J; bases not matched to a gene: 4. The CDR3 sequence is 15 residues long. Germline V CDR1 and CDR2: LNHDA, SQIVND (reference sequence). The CDR3 protein is CASSQGTSDTDTQYF. For the CDR3, the DNA is TGTGCCAGTAGTCAGGGGACTAGCGACACAGATACGCAGTATTTT.

The V call is TRBV28, the J call TRBJ2-3; possibly TRBD2 for D (7 bases). V lost 6 bases, J lost 3 bases, and 16 bases lay in between. There are 15 residues in the CDR3. CDR1 and CDR2 from the germline V gene are MDHEN and SYDVKM. This chain's CDR3 is CASSPGRGGTDTQYF. Here the CDR3 DNA reads TGTGCCAGCAGCCCGGGGAGGGGGGGGACAGATACGCAGTATTTT. Complete variable domain (other parts from reference TRBV28 and TRBJ2-3): DVKVTQSSRYLVKRTGEKVFLECVQDMDHENMFWYRQDPGLGLRLIYFSYDVKMKEKGDIPEGYSVSREKKERFSLILESASTNQTSMYLCASSPGRGGTDTQYFGPGTRLTVL.

The genes are TRBV11-2 and TRBJ2-7; 10 nucleotides agree with TRBD1. Germline V gene data show CDR1 as SGHAT and CDR2 as FQNNGV. V lost 3 bases to trimming and J lost 5 bases; unmatched junction nucleotides: 13. The CDR3 spans 17 residues. Here the CDR3 reads CASSFLYRDRGNDEQYF. The DNA of the CDR3 is TGTGCCAGCAGCTTCCTCTACAGGGACAGGGGTAACGACGAGCAGTACTTC.

The chain couples TRBV28 to TRBJ2-3; 7 bases match TRBD2. CDR1 MDHEN and CDR2 SYDVKM come from the germline V gene. The length of the CDR3 is 14 residues. V shed 6 bases, J shed 4 bases, and the junction held 7 bases outside the gene matches. The CDR3 sequence: CASSVKREADTQYF. The DNA for the CDR3 is TGTGCCAGCAGCGTTAAGCGGGAAGCAGATACGCAGTATTTT.

V and J are TRBV30 and TRBJ1-2; TRBD1 matches at 9 bases. The CDR3 has 13 amino acids. The germline gives CDR1 GTSNPN, CDR2 SVGIG (reference sequence). The V segment lost 3 bases and the J segment 8 bases; nucleotides outside the gene matches: 7. Here the CDR3 reads CAWSPGTGSGYTF. Here the CDR3 DNA reads TGTGCCTGGAGCCCAGGGACAGGGAGCGGCTACACCTTC.

This clone appeared a single time. This chain joins TRBV9 and TRBJ2-1; D possibly corresponds to TRBD2 (7 bases). Trimming removed 0 bases from V and 1 base from J, with 23 bases in between. Germline loops: CDR1 SGDLS, CDR2 YYNGEE. This CDR3 is 20 amino acids long. Here the CDR3 reads CASSVVPDQTSQGSYNEQFF. CDR3 sequence (DNA): TGTGCCAGCAGCGTAGTCCCTGACCAGACTAGCCAGGGGTCCTACAATGAGCAGTTCTTC.

On this clone itself: Other nucleotide sequences from this sample produce the same CDR3. This rearrangement joins TRBV19 to TRBJ1-1; D is unresolved. In germline, CDR1 is LNHDA, CDR2 SQIVND (reference sequence). The CDR3 runs 15 residues. Trimming removed 1 base at V and 0 bases at J, with 9 bases between. CDR3 bases: TGTGCCAGTAGTATAGCCCGAACCATGAACACTGAAGCTTTCTTT. Amino acid sequence: CASSIARTMNTEAFF.

V usage is TRBV5-4 and J usage is TRBJ2-6; weak D call: TRBD1 (6 bases). The CDR3 is made up of 15 amino acids. Germline values: CDR1 SGHNT, CDR2 YYREEE (reference sequence). V dropped 6 bases and J dropped 1 base, with 11 bases sitting between them. The CDR3 region is CASTTTGSGANVLTF. CDR3 in DNA: TGTGCCAGCACTACCACAGGGTCTGGGGCCAACGTCCTGACTTTC.

This clone was counted a single time. V gene TRBV2 combines with J gene TRBJ1-3; 9 nucleotides agree with TRBD1. Germline V gives CDR1 SNHLY, CDR2 FYNNEI. J lost 4 bases, V lost 6 bases, and 10 bases had no gene match. The CDR3 runs 16 residues. The CDR3 sequence is CASRGGQGLAGNTIYF. DNA for the CDR3: TGTGCCAGCAGGGGGGGACAGGGTCTTGCCGGAAACACCATATATTTT.

The rearrangement links TRBV5-4 to TRBJ2-1, with D uncertain. V was trimmed by 2 bases and J by 9 bases, leaving 12 bases between them. The germline V gene encodes CDR1 SGHNT and CDR2 YYREEE (reference sequence). The CDR3 has 13 residues. This chain's CDR3 is CASSFRDTGEQFF. CDR3 nucleotides: TGTGCCAGCAGCTTTAGGGATACGGGTGAGCAGTTCTTC.

The chain is built from TRBV4-3 and TRBJ2-6; 9 nucleotides match TRBD2. This CDR3 comprises 17 residues. V lost 2 bases and J lost 0; bases outside the gene matches: 2. The germline CDR1 and CDR2 sequences are LGHNA and YSLEER. DNA for the CDR3: TGCGCCAGCAGCCAACTAGCGGGGCCCTCTGGGGCCAACGTCCTGACTTTC. This codes for CASSQLAGPSGANVLTF.

With respect to this clone: The same CDR3 also results from other DNA sequences found in this sample. The genes are TRBV7-3 and TRBJ2-2; D ambiguous. Germline CDR1 is SGHTA and CDR2 is FQGTGA. This CDR3 contains 12 residues. Trimming removed 3 bases from V and 5 bases from J, with 4 bases in between. Here the CDR3 reads CASSFRTGELFF. In DNA form, the CDR3 reads TGTGCCAGCAGCTTTCGGACCGGGGAGCTGTTTTTT.